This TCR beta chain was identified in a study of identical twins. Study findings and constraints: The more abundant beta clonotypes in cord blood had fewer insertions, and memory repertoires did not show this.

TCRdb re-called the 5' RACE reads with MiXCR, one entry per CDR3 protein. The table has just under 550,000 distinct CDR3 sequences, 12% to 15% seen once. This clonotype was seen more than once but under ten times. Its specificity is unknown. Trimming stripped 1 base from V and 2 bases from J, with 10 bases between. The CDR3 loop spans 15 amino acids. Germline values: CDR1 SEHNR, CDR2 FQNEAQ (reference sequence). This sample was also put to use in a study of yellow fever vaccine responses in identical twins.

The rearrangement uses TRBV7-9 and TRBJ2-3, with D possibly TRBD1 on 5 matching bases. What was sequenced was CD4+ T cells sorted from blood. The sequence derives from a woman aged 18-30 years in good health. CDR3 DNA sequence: TGTGCCAGCAGCTTAGTCCAGGGCCTCACAGATACGCAGTATTTT. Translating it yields CASSLVQGLTDTQYF.